The 23 T cell receptor beta chains below were found in one sample sequenced in a study of early T cells in non-severe SARS-CoV-2 infection. A single record per CDR3 protein comes from TCRdb applying MiXCR to the 5' RACE reads. In the table there are 25,000 to 35,000 distinct CDR3 sequences, roughly 4.5% of which are singletons. Sequencing used whole blood. All receptors derive from an adult who was a healthcare worker with PCR-confirmed SARS-CoV-2 infection or an uninfected control (not recorded which).

This clonotype was seen repeatedly, ten times or more. The CDR3 loop is CASSPANEQFF. The CDR3 nucleotides read TGTGCCAGCAGCCCTGCCAATGAGCAGTTCTTC. The chain couples TRBV12-3 or TRBV12-4 to TRBJ2-1; D not certain. The CDR3 contains 11 residues. Trimming took 6 bases from V and 6 from J, leaving 6 bases between them.

V and J are TRBV5-6 and TRBJ2-2, with 8 bases identical to TRBD2. CDR3 length: 16 amino acids. Germline V gives CDR1 SGHDT, CDR2 YYEEEE. V was pared by 2 bases and J by 4 bases, with 7 bases of the junction left unmatched. The CDR3 sequence: CASSFYAGGVTGELFF. The CDR3 coding sequence is TGTGCCAGCAGCTTCTATGCGGGAGGAGTCACCGGGGAGCTGTTTTTT. Full variable domain (outside the CDR3, taken from reference TRBV5-6 and TRBJ2-2): DAGVTQSPTHLIKTRGQQVTLRCSPKSGHDTVSWYQQALGQGPQFIFQYYEEEERQRGNFPDRFSGHQFPNYSSELNVNALLLGDSALYLCASSFYAGGVTGELFFGEGSRLTVL.

This clonotype was recorded many times. This rearrangement joins TRBV20-1 to TRBJ2-4; no definite D call. Germline V gene lookup returns CDR1 DFQATT and CDR2 SNEGSKA (reference sequence). CDR3 length: 11 residues. Trimming shortened V by 6 bases and J by 5 bases, and 8 bases separated the two germline ends. In DNA, the CDR3 is TGCAGTGCCACGCGAGAAAACATTCAGTACTTC. The encoded protein is CSATRENIQYF.

Ten or more counts support this clonotype. V is TRBV20-1 and J is TRBJ1-4; 7 bases are shared with TRBD1. This CDR3 has 14 residues. CDR1 and CDR2 from the germline V gene are DFQATT and SNEGSKA (reference sequence). J was trimmed by 5 bases and V by 5 bases; bases with no gene match: 8. DNA of the CDR3: TGCAGTGCTCTTGACAGGGAGGCCAATGAAAAACTGTTTTTT. Translated, it gives CSALDREANEKLFF.

In its sample, this clonotype was seen many times. J is TRBJ1-1 and V is TRBV20-1, with D tentatively TRBD1 (5 bases). Germline CDR1 is DFQATT and CDR2 is SNEGSKA (reference sequence). Trimming removed 4 bases at V and 4 bases at J, with 13 bases between. CDR3 length equals 13 residues. The CDR3 sequence: CSAKIGGGTEAFF. The CDR3 DNA is TGCAGTGCTAAGATCGGGGGGGGCACTGAAGCTTTCTTT.

By proportion, this clonotype is medium-sized. The chain employs TRBV7-2 and TRBJ1-1; no definite D call. V dropped 1 base and J dropped 1 base, with 7 bases sitting between them. From germline, CDR1 is SGHTA and CDR2 FQGNSA. This CDR3 region has 14 residues. As DNA, the CDR3 is TGTGCCAGCAGCTTAGGCAGCTCGAACACTGAAGCTTTCTTT. Protein sequence: CASSLGSSNTEAFF.

This clonotype was counted at least ten times. The rearrangement links TRBV7-2 to TRBJ2-1, with D maybe TRBD2 (5 bases). Germline lookup yields CDR1 SGHTA and CDR2 FQGNSA. The length of the CDR3 is 15 residues. V lost 1 base, J lost 5 bases, and 12 bases lay in between. The CDR3 nucleotides are TGTGCCAGCAGCTTAGTGGGAGCCAATGACAATGAGCAGTTCTTC. It encodes CASSLVGANDNEQFF.

Many counts were recorded for this clonotype. The V call is TRBV7-8, the J call TRBJ2-6; the D gene is possibly TRBD1 (7 bases). The CDR3 has 19 amino acids. Trimming cost V 1 base and J 0 bases, with 16 bases left between them. The germline V gene encodes CDR1 SGHVS and CDR2 FQNEAQ. The DNA for the CDR3 is TGTGCCAGCAGCTTAGTTGCAGGGGGGTCCCTCTCTGGGGCCAACGTCCTGACTTTC. This sequence encodes CASSLVAGGSLSGANVLTF.

A remark on this clonotype: A much larger clone differs from this one at a single base, so this may be a read error. This chain's CDR3 is CTSSQGHTDTQYF. The CDR3 DNA reads TGCACCAGCTCACAGGGGCACACAGATACGCAGTATTTT. The V and J genes are TRBV5-1 and TRBJ2-3; 7 bases map to TRBD1. The germline V gene encodes CDR1 SGHRS and CDR2 YFSETQ. This CDR3 is 13 amino acids long.

This clonotype showed up many times. This chain connects TRBV3-1 to TRBJ1-5; D remains ambiguous. The length of the CDR3 is 15 residues. Between the trimmed V and J ends, which lost 1 base and 2 bases, there was a span of 9 bases. The V gene's germline CDR1 is LGHDT and CDR2 YNNKEL (reference sequence). The CDR3 reads CASSQGNGGNQPQHF. CDR3 DNA sequence: TGTGCCAGCAGCCAAGGAAATGGGGGCAATCAGCCCCAGCATTTT. Full variable domain (rest looked up from reference TRBV3-1 and TRBJ1-5): DTAVSQTPKYLVTQMGNDKSIKCEQNLGHDTMYWYKQDSKKFLKIMFSYNNKELIINETVPNRFSPKSPDKAHLNLHINSLELGDSAVYFCASSQGNGGNQPQHFGDGTRLSIL.

This clonotype was counted at least ten times. The rearrangement links TRBV20-1 to TRBJ1-5, with TRBD1 as a possible D gene (5 bases). Trimming removed 0 bases from V and 0 bases from J, with 9 bases in between. This CDR3 has 15 residues. The germline CDR1 and CDR2 sequences are DFQATT and SNEGSKA (reference sequence). The CDR3 reads CSARDDRYSNQPQHF. In nucleotides, the CDR3 is TGCAGTGCTAGAGACGACAGATATAGCAATCAGCCCCAGCATTTT.

This clonotype was picked up many times. V gene TRBV20-1 combines with J gene TRBJ2-5, with TRBD2 matching over 8 bases. The junction had 7 bases not matched to a gene; V was cut back by 3 bases and J by 4 bases. The germline V gene has CDR1 DFQATT and CDR2 SNEGSKA (reference sequence). The CDR3 loop spans 14 amino acids. Here the CDR3 DNA reads TGCAGTGCTAGGGGAGGGGGACTAGGAGAGACCCAGTACTTC. Protein product: CSARGGGLGETQYF.

This clonotype was seen a few times. The chain is built from TRBV11-2 and TRBJ2-1; no definite D call. The germline CDR1 and CDR2 sequences are SGHAT and FQNNGV. The V and J ends lost 5 bases and 10 bases respectively, with 9 bases between them. This CDR3 is built from 11 residues. CDR3 loop: CASSGTVEQFF. The CDR3 region has the DNA TGTGCCAGCAGCGGAACGGTGGAGCAGTTCTTC.

This clonotype was recorded many times. As DNA, the CDR3 is TGTGCCAGCAGTCCCGATCCGGGACGGAACTACGAGCAGTACGTC. This sequence encodes CASSPDPGRNYEQYV. The rearrangement joins TRBV12-3 or TRBV12-4 to TRBJ2-7; either TRBD1 or TRBD2 may fit D (5 bases each). Trimming took off 5 bases at V and 3 bases at J, with 17 bases between the two ends. This CDR3 spans 15 amino acids.

This clonotype was recorded many times. The chain has TRBV7-2 and TRBJ2-3; D call uncertain. Trimming left V 5 bases short and J 2 bases short, with 2 bases between. This CDR3 has 11 residues. From germline, CDR1 is SGHTA and CDR2 FQGNSA. CDR3 in DNA: TGTGCCAGCAGCCACACAGATACGCAGTATTTT. Translating it yields CASSHTDTQYF.

This clonotype has a count of ten or more. The chain recombines TRBV5-6 with TRBJ1-6; D gene uncertain. The V gene's germline CDR1 is SGHDT and CDR2 YYEEEE. The CDR3 consists of 13 residues. The germline V and J ends were trimmed by 4 bases and 9 bases, with 11 bases remaining between them. CDR3 bases: TGTGCCAGCAGCCCGGATGGTAGTTCACCCCTCCACTTT. Encoded protein: CASSPDGSSPLHF.

This clonotype came up many times. The chain links TRBV20-1 to TRBJ1-6; tentative D call: TRBD1 (5 bases). The V gene lost 1 base and the J gene lost 7 bases, with 8 bases spanning the gap. CDR1 is DFQATT and CDR2 is SNEGSKA in the germline V gene (reference sequence). The CDR3 extends over 13 amino acids. Written as DNA, the CDR3 is TGCAGTGCTAGAGCCGGGGCCAATTCACCCCTCCACTTT. This sequence encodes CSARAGANSPLHF.

This clonotype was counted ten times or more. CDR3 sequence: CSAMGGQGRLTEAFF. The CDR3 DNA follows: TGCAGTGCCATGGGGGGGCAGGGGCGACTCACTGAAGCTTTCTTT. The chain joins TRBV20-1 to TRBJ1-1; D possibly corresponds to TRBD1 (6 bases). The CDR3 length is 15 residues. Germline V gene data show CDR1 as DFQATT and CDR2 as SNEGSKA (reference sequence). V lost 6 bases, J lost 4 bases, and 21 bases lay in between.

This clonotype has a count of ten or more. V and J are TRBV7-6 and TRBJ2-2; D remains ambiguous. CDR1 and CDR2 from the germline V gene are SGHVS and FNYEAQ. V shed 1 base and J shed 2 bases, with 2 bases lying between them. The CDR3 covers 13 residues. CDR3 sequence reads: CASSLGNTGELFF. Written as DNA, the CDR3 is TGTGCCAGCAGCTTAGGAAACACCGGGGAGCTGTTTTTT. The full variable domain, rest sourced from reference TRBV7-6 and TRBJ2-2, is GAGVSQSPRYKVTKRGQDVALRCDPISGHVSLYWYRQALGQGPEFLTYFNYEAQQDKSGLPNDRFSAERPEGSISTLTIQRTEQRDSAMYRCASSLGNTGELFFGEGSRLTVL.

This clonotype is medium-sized (0.01 to 0.1%) by share. The J gene is TRBJ1-5, the V gene TRBV20-1, with TRBD1 identical over 8 bases. V shed 3 bases, J shed 5 bases, and the junction held 9 bases outside the gene matches. This CDR3 has 15 amino acids. The germline gives CDR1 DFQATT, CDR2 SNEGSKA (reference sequence). The CDR3 reads CSASATGVSYQPQHF. CDR3 coding DNA: TGCAGTGCTAGTGCGACAGGGGTGAGTTATCAGCCCCAGCATTTT.

The table lists this clonotype with many counts. V is TRBV7-9 and J is TRBJ1-3; tentative D call: TRBD1 (6 bases). V lost 3 bases and J 0 bases, leaving 9 bases between the germline ends. CDR1 and CDR2 (germline): SEHNR, FQNEAQ (reference sequence). The CDR3 covers 15 residues. CDR3 sequence (DNA): TGTGCCAGCAGCTTTCCCAGGGGCTCTGGAAACACCATATATTTT. It codes for CASSFPRGSGNTIYF. The full variable domain, with the rest looked up from reference TRBV7-9 and TRBJ1-3, is DTGVSQNPRHKITKRGQNVTFRCDPISEHNRLYWYRQTLGQGPEFLTYFQNEAQLEKSRLLSDRFSAERPKGSFSTLEIQRTEQGDSAMYLCASSFPRGSGNTIYFGEGSWLTVV.

At least ten counts were recorded for this clonotype. The rearrangement links TRBV29-1 to TRBJ1-1, with D tentatively TRBD1 (5 bases). This CDR3 has 13 residues. Looked up from germline, CDR1 is SQVTM and CDR2 is ANQGSEA. The ends were cut back, 5 bases at V and 1 base at J, with 11 bases in the middle. CDR3: CSVRGAWNTEAFF. The CDR3, as DNA: TGCAGCGTTAGGGGCGCGTGGAACACTGAAGCTTTCTTT. Full variable domain (missing parts from reference TRBV29-1 and TRBJ1-1): SAVISQKPSRDICQRGTSLTIQCQVDSQVTMMFWYRQQPGQSLTLIATANQGSEATYESGFVIDKFPISRPNLTFSTLTVSNMSPEDSSIYLCSVRGAWNTEAFFGQGTRLTVV.

This clonotype was detected many times. This chain connects TRBV11-2 to TRBJ2-1, with 13 bases lining up with TRBD2. J gave up 3 bases and V 10 bases, and 6 bases lay outside the gene matches. The CDR3 consists of 15 residues. Germline V CDR1 and CDR2: SGHAT, FQNNGV. The CDR3 protein is CATDTSGRVYNEQFF. The CDR3 bases are TGTGCCACCGATACTAGCGGGAGGGTCTACAATGAGCAGTTCTTC.